This T cell receptor (beta chain) was recovered during a study of T cells expressing NK-cell markers. The study, taken as a whole, reports: Unclear, still, was the HCMV specificity of the expanded NKG2C+ T cell clones.

Concerning this clonotype: Its specificity is unknown.

Scientists made TCR beta cDNA using 5'RACE template switching with UMIs. TCRdb re-called the 5' RACE reads and catalogs CDR3 proteins one per entry, DNA excluded. Recorded here are about 150,000 distinct CDR3 sequences; the top ten clones represent approximately 35%. The sample comprised blood T cells: a sorted CD56 or NKG2C T cell subset, CD4+ or CD8+ T cells, or bulk PBMC T cells (not recorded which). The source is a woman between 45 and 60 years old in good health.

CDR3 sequence: CASSPRGGNYGYTF. The chain carries TRBV6-5 and TRBJ1-2. The CDR3 loop spans 14 amino acids. CDR1 and CDR2 from the germline V gene are MNHEY and SVGAGI.